The text below deals with one TCR beta chain. Profiling relied on immunoSEQ multiplex PCR, and the TCRdb table lists in-frame clones only, not all of them. The sample holds some 250,000 clones, around nine tenths seen once. CDR3 length: 14 residues. V gave up 0 bases and J gave up 5 bases; unmatched junction bases: 6. From germline, CDR1 is SQVTM and CDR2 ANQGSEA. The source of the sample is a study of blood T cell repertoires in COVID-19. For the study at large: Sample material is recorded as cDNA or gDNA derived from T cells, B-cell-depleted T cells, or PBMCs.

The genes are TRBV29-1 and TRBJ2-7; 8 nucleotides match TRBD2. The sequence came from a man aged 35-49 years who had recovered from COVID-19. The source material was PBMCs or T cells enriched from blood (not recorded which). This chain's CDR3 is CSVEDKGLDNEQYF. The CDR3 DNA follows: TGCAGCGTTGAAGATAAGGGACTAGACAACGAGCAGTACTTC.